The 17 T cell receptor beta chains presented below share a single source sample, sequenced in a study of blood T cell repertoires in COVID-19. Here immunoSEQ multiplex PCR was the method, and the copy in TCRdb shows in-frame clones only, minus some. The repertoire holds 170,000 or so clones, with 75% to 90% as singletons. The sample consisted of PBMCs or T cells enriched from blood (not recorded which). The receptors shown here come from a man aged 35-49 years who had recovered from COVID-19.

The chain combines TRBV11-3 with TRBJ2-5; a possible D gene is TRBD2 (6 bases). Between the trimmed V and J ends, which lost 3 bases and 5 bases, there was a span of 19 bases. Looked up from germline, CDR1 is SGHNT and CDR2 is YENEEA. The CDR3 has 16 amino acids. The DNA for the CDR3 is TGTGCCAGCAGCTTGACACCGGGACTCAGCGTGGAGACCCAGTACTTC. Protein product: CASSLTPGLSVETQYF.

This clone appeared a few times. The chain links TRBV7-8 to TRBJ2-7, with no clear D. V was shortened by 1 base and J by 1 base, with 11 bases between the two germline ends. The CDR3 loop spans 15 amino acids. CDR1 is SGHVS and CDR2 is FQNEAQ in the germline V gene. The CDR3 coding sequence is TGTGCCAGCAGCTTAGAGAGAGGAACATCCTACGAGCAGTACTTC. This gives the protein CASSLERGTSYEQYF.

This chain connects TRBV28 to TRBJ2-7, with TRBD1 matching 9 bases. There are 15 residues in the CDR3. Germline CDR1 and CDR2: MDHEN and SYDVKM. V lost 4 bases to trimming and J lost 1 base; unmatched junction nucleotides: 5. For the CDR3, the DNA is TGTGCCAGCAGTTCTCCGGGACAGGGTTCCTACGAGCAGTACTTC. This encodes CASSSPGQGSYEQYF.

This clone has a handful of counts. This chain uses TRBV7-3 with TRBJ1-6; 10 bases fit TRBD1. V shed 1 base and J 9 bases; nucleotides not matched to a gene: 3. The CDR3 is 15 residues long. Germline CDR1 is SGHTA and CDR2 is FQGTGA. The CDR3 sequence: CASSLSGTGVSPLHF. CDR3 in DNA: TGTGCCAGCAGCTTAAGTGGGACAGGGGTTTCACCCCTCCACTTT.

J is TRBJ1-2 and V is TRBV30; no clear D gene. The CDR3 totals 10 residues. Germline CDR1 and CDR2: GTSNPN and SVGIG (reference sequence). V was clipped by 3 bases and J by 6 bases, with 5 bases between them. CDR3 loop: CAWSGDGYTF. The DNA for the CDR3 is TGTGCCTGGAGCGGGGATGGCTACACCTTC.

V and J are TRBV10-3 and TRBJ2-5; maybe TRBD2 (6 bases). V lost 6 bases to trimming and J lost 2 bases, with 7 bases between them. This CDR3 comprises 12 residues. CDR1 and CDR2 (germline): ENHRY, SYGVKD. This CDR3 reads CAISGGQETQYF. As DNA, the CDR3 is TGTGCCATCAGCGGAGGGCAAGAGACCCAGTACTTC.

The chain carries TRBV28 and TRBJ2-7; tentative D call: TRBD2 (7 bases). Germline CDR1 MDHEN, CDR2 SYDVKM. The CDR3 consists of 13 residues. The V end was cut by 10 bases, the J end by 7 bases, with 20 bases between. CDR3 sequence reads: CATTPAGAEEQYF. For the CDR3, the DNA is TGTGCCACTACGCCCGCGGGGGCCGAGGAGCAGTACTTC. Combining the CDR3 with reference TRBV28 and TRBJ2-7 gives the whole variable domain DVKVTQSSRYLVKRTGEKVFLECVQDMDHENMFWYRQDPGLGLRLIYFSYDVKMKEKGDIPEGYSVSREKKERFSLILESASTNQTSMYLCATTPAGAEEQYFGPGTRLTVT.

This chain connects TRBV27 to TRBJ1-6; possible D gene TRBD1, 5 bases. The CDR3 length is 16 residues. Per germline, CDR1 MNHEY and CDR2 SMNVEV (reference sequence). The V gene lost 1 base and the J gene lost 11 bases, with 18 bases spanning the gap. The CDR3 spells CASSLFALGQGPPLHF. The DNA of the CDR3 is TGTGCCAGCAGTTTATTCGCCCTCGGGCAGGGTCCACCCCTCCACTTT.

V and J are TRBV20-1 and TRBJ2-1; the match to TRBD2 covers 9 bases. The CDR3 spans 16 residues. The junction had 6 bases not matched to a gene; V was cut back by 3 bases and J by 0 bases. Germline V gene sequence: CDR1 DFQATT, CDR2 SNEGSKA (reference sequence). The CDR3 nucleotides read TGCAGTGCTAGTAAGCGGGAGGCGAGCTCCTACAATGAGCAGTTCTTC. Translation: CSASKREASSYNEQFF.

CDR3 DNA: TGTGCCAGCAGTTACTCGGGAGAAACTGAAGCTTTCTTT. Protein product: CASSYSGETEAFF. The chain carries TRBV6-5 and TRBJ1-1; D call uncertain. Trimming pared 0 bases from V and 5 bases from J, leaving 7 bases between. Germline CDR1 is MNHEY and CDR2 is SVGAGI. The CDR3 consists of 13 residues.

J is TRBJ1-5 and V is TRBV7-8; D possibly corresponds to TRBD1 (6 bases). V was trimmed by 3 bases and J by 6 bases, leaving 12 bases between them. CDR3 length: 14 amino acids. Germline CDR1 SGHVS, CDR2 FQNEAQ. The CDR3 DNA follows: TGTGCCAGCAGCTTCCCAGGGGCGGCTCAGCCCCAGCATTTT. It yields the protein CASSFPGAAQPQHF. Supplemented by reference TRBV7-8 and TRBJ1-5, the full variable domain reads GAGVSQSPRYKVAKRGQDVALRCDPISGHVSLFWYQQALGQGPEFLTYFQNEAQLDKSGLPSDRFFAERPEGSVSTLKIQRTQQEDSAVYLCASSFPGAAQPQHFGDGTRLSIL.

The rearrangement links TRBV10-3 to TRBJ1-5; D is ambiguous. This CDR3 comprises 15 residues. V shed 0 bases and J shed 4 bases, with 10 bases lying between them. Germline CDR1 reads ENHRY; CDR2 reads SYGVKD. This CDR3 reads CAISESVELNQPQHF. The CDR3 coding sequence is TGTGCCATCAGTGAGTCGGTTGAGCTTAATCAGCCCCAGCATTTT.

The chain employs TRBV6-5 and TRBJ2-1; tentatively, D is TRBD1 (6 bases). CDR1 and CDR2 (germline): MNHEY, SVGAGI. V dropped 6 bases and J dropped 2 bases, with 14 bases sitting between them. CDR3 length equals 15 residues. DNA for the CDR3: TGTGCCAGCAGCCCAGAAGGGGGACCCTACAATGAGCAGTTCTTC. It yields the protein CASSPEGGPYNEQFF.

V and J are TRBV19 and TRBJ2-3; TRBD2 aligns across 10 bases. The junction had 10 bases not matched to a gene; V was cut back by 8 bases and J by 2 bases. CDR1 and CDR2 (germline): LNHDA, SQIVND (reference sequence). The CDR3 is 16 amino acids. CDR3 sequence reads: CASAPIAGGHTDTQYF. Here the CDR3 DNA reads TGTGCCAGTGCCCCTATAGCGGGGGGACACACAGATACGCAGTATTTT. The full variable domain, completed using reference TRBV19 and TRBJ2-3, is DGGITQSPKYLFRKEGQNVTLSCEQNLNHDAMYWYRQDPGQGLRLIYYSQIVNDFQKGDIAEGYSVSREKKESFPLTVTSAQKNPTAFYLCASAPIAGGHTDTQYFGPGTRLTVL.

The chain combines TRBV5-1 with TRBJ2-3; 7 bases fit TRBD2. Germline CDR1 reads SGHRS; CDR2 reads YFSETQ. The CDR3 runs 15 residues. V shed 4 bases, J shed 2 bases, and the junction held 7 bases outside the gene matches. CDR3 region: CASSLSGRTTDTQYF. The CDR3 bases are TGCGCCAGCAGCCTATCCGGGAGGACCACAGATACGCAGTATTTT. Full variable domain (rest looked up from reference TRBV5-1 and TRBJ2-3): KAGVTQTPRYLIKTRGQQVTLSCSPISGHRSVSWYQQTPGQGLQFLFEYFSETQRNKGNFPGRFSGRQFSNSRSEMNVSTLELGDSALYLCASSLSGRTTDTQYFGPGTRLTVL.

The chain uses TRBV7-9 and TRBJ1-5; D remains ambiguous. Trimming removed 5 bases from V and 4 bases from J, with 15 bases in between. The germline V gene has CDR1 SEHNR and CDR2 FQNEAQ (reference sequence). This CDR3 is 15 amino acids long. The CDR3 sequence is CASSPGSTANQPQHF. DNA for the CDR3: TGTGCCAGCAGCCCGGGGAGCACGGCAAATCAGCCCCAGCATTTT.

J is TRBJ1-1 and V is TRBV14; 9 positions agree with TRBD1. V was clipped by 4 bases and J by 3 bases; unmatched bases: 15. From germline, CDR1 is SGHDN and CDR2 FVKESK. This CDR3 region has 18 residues. The CDR3 reads CASSPIYSRDRADTEAFF. The CDR3 DNA is TGTGCCAGCAGCCCGATTTATTCCCGGGACAGGGCTGACACTGAAGCTTTCTTT. The full variable domain, completed using reference TRBV14 and TRBJ1-1, is EAGVTQFPSHSVIEKGQTVTLRCDPISGHDNLYWYRRVMGKEIKFLLHFVKESKQDESGMPNNRFLAERTGGTYSTLKVQPAELEDSGVYFCASSPIYSRDRADTEAFFGQGTRLTVV.